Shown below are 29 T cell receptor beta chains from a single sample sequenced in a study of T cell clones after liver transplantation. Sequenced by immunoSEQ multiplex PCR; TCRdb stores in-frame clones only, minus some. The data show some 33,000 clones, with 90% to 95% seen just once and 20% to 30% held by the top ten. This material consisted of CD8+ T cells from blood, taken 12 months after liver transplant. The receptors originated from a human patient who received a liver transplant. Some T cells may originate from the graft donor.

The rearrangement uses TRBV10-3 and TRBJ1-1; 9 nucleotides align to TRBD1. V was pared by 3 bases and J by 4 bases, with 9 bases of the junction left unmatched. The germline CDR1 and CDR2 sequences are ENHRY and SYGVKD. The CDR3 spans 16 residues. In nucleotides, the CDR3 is TGTGCCATCAGTGACCAAACAGGGGGCAGGGTCACTGAAGCTTTCTTT. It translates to CAISDQTGGRVTEAFF.

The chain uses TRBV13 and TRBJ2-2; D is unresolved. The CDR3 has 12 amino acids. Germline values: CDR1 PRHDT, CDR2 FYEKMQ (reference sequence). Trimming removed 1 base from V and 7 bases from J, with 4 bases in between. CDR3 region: CASSLEGGELFF. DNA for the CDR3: TGTGCCAGCAGCTTAGAGGGCGGGGAGCTGTTTTTT.

CDR3 sequence reads: CSVRQGDYEQYF. CDR3 in DNA: TGCAGCGTTAGGCAGGGGGACTACGAGCAGTACTTC. The V and J genes are TRBV29-1 and TRBJ2-7, with 7 nucleotides matching TRBD1. The germline gives CDR1 SQVTM, CDR2 ANQGSEA. The V segment lost 5 bases and the J segment 3 bases; nucleotides outside the gene matches: 4. The CDR3 is 12 amino acids.

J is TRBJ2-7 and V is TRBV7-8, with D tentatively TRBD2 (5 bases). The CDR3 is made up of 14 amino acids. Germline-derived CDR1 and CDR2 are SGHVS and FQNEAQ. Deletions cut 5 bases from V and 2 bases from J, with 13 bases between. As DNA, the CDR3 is TGTGCCAGCAGCCATGTACTAGGACCCTACGAGCAGTACTTC. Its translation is CASSHVLGPYEQYF.

CDR3 in amino acids: CASSRAGGELFF. The CDR3 DNA reads TGTGCCAGCAGCAGGGCGGGCGGGGAGCTGTTTTTT. The chain carries TRBV7-9 and TRBJ2-2; perhaps TRBD2 as D (5 bases). The CDR3 has 12 amino acids. Trimming took off 5 bases at V and 7 bases at J, with 8 bases between the two ends. Per germline, CDR1 SEHNR and CDR2 FQNEAQ (reference sequence).

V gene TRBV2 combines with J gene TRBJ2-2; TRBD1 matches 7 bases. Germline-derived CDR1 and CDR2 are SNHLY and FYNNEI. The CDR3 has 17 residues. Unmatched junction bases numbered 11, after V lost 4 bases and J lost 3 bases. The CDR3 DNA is TGTGCCAGCAGTGTGACAGGGACCGTCCCCTACACCGGGGAGCTGTTTTTT. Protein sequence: CASSVTGTVPYTGELFF.

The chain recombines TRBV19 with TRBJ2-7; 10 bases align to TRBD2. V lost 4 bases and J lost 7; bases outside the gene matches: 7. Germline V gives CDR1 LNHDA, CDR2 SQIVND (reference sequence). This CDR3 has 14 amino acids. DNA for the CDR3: TGTGCCAGTAGTACCTTAGCGGGAGGTGGGGAGCAGTACTTC. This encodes CASSTLAGGGEQYF. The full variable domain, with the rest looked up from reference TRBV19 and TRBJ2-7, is DGGITQSPKYLFRKEGQNVTLSCEQNLNHDAMYWYRQDPGQGLRLIYYSQIVNDFQKGDIAEGYSVSREKKESFPLTVTSAQKNPTAFYLCASSTLAGGGEQYFGPGTRLTVT.

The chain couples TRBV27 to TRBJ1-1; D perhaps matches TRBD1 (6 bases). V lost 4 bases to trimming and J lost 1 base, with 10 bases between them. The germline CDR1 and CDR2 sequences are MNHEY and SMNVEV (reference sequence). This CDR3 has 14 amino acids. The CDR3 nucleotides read TGTGCCAGCAGTTGGACAGCATCGAACACTGAAGCTTTCTTT. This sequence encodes CASSWTASNTEAFF.

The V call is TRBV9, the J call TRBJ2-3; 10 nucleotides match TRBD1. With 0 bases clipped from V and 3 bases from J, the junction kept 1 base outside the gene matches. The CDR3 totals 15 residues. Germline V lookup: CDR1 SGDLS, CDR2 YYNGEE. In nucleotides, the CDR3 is TGTGCCAGCAGCGTAGGGACAGGGGGAACAGATACGCAGTATTTT. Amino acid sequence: CASSVGTGGTDTQYF. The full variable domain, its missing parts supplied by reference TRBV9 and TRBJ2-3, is DSGVTQTPKHLITATGQRVTLRCSPRSGDLSVYWYQQSLDQGLQFLIQYYNGEERAKGNILERFSAQQFPDLHSELNLSSLELGDSALYFCASSVGTGGTDTQYFGPGTRLTVL.

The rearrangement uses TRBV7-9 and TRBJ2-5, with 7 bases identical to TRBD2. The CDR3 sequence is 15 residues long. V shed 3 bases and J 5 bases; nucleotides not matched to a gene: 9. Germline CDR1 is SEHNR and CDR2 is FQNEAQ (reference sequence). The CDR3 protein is CASSLGGGSGETQYF. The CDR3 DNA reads TGTGCCAGCAGCTTGGGAGGCGGGAGTGGTGAGACCCAGTACTTC.

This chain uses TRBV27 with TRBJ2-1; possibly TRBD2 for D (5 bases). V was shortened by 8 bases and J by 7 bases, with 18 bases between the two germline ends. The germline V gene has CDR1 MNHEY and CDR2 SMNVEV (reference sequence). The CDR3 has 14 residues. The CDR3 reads CASGVRDTMNEQFF. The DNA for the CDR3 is TGTGCCAGCGGGGTGAGGGATACCATGAATGAGCAGTTCTTC.

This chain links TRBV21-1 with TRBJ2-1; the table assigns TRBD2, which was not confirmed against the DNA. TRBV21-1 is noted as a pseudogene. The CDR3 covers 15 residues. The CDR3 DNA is TGTGCCAGCAGCAACCTAGCGGGTAGCTACAATGAGCAGTTCTTC. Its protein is CASSNLAGSYNEQFF.

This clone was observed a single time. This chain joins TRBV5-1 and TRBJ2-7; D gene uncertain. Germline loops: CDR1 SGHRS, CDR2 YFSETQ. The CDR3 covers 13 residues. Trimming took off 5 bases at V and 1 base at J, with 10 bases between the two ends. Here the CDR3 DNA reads TGCGCCAGCAGGGATTTAAAGTCCTACGAGCAGTACTTC. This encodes CASRDLKSYEQYF.

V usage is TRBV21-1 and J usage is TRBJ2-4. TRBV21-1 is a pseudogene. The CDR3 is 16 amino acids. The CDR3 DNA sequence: TGTGCCAGCAGCCTCGCTCACAAAGGGGCCAAAAACATTCAGTACTTC. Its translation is CASSLAHKGAKNIQYF.

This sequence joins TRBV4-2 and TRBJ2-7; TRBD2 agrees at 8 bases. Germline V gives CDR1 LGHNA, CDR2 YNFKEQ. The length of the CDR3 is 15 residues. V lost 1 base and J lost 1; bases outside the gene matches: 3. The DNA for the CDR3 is TGTGCCAGCAGCCAAGCGACGGGAGGGTCCTACGAGCAGTACTTC. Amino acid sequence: CASSQATGGSYEQYF.

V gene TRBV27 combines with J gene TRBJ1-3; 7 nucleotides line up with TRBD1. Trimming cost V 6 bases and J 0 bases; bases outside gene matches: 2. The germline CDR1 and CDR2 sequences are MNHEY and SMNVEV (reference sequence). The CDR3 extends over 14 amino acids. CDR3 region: CASRTGPSGNTIYF. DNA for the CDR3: TGTGCCAGCAGGACAGGGCCCTCTGGAAACACCATATATTTT.

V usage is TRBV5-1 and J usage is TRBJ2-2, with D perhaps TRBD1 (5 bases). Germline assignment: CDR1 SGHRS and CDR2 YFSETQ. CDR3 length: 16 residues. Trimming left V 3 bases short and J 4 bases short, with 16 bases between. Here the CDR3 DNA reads TGCGCCAGCAGCTCAAAACAGGAAACGGGCACCGGGGAGCTGTTTTTT. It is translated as CASSSKQETGTGELFF.

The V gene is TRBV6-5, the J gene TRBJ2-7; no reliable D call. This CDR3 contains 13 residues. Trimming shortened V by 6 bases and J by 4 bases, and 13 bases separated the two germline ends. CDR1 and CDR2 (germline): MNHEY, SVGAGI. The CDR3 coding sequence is TGTGCCAGCAGGAAGGGAATGAAGTACGAGCAGTACTTC. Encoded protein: CASRKGMKYEQYF.

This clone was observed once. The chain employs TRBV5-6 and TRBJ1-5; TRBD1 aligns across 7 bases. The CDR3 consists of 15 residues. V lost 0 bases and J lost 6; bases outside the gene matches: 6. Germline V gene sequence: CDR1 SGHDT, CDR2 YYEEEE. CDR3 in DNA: TGTGCCAGCAGCTTGGAAATTGCAGGGGGTCAGCCCCAGCATTTT. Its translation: CASSLEIAGGQPQHF.

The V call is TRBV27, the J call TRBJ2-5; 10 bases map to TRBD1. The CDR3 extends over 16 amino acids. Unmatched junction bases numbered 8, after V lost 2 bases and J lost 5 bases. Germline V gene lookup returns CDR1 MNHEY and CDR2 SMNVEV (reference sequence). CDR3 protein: CASSLMTGGAKETQYF. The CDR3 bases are TGTGCCAGCAGTTTAATGACAGGGGGCGCGAAGGAGACCCAGTACTTC.

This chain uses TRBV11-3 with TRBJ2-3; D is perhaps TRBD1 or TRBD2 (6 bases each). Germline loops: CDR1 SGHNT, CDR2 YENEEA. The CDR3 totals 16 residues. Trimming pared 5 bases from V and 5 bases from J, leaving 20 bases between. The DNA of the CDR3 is TGTGCCAGCAGCCCCAAGGGGGGCGGGATCGGAGATACGCAGTATTTT. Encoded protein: CASSPKGGGIGDTQYF.

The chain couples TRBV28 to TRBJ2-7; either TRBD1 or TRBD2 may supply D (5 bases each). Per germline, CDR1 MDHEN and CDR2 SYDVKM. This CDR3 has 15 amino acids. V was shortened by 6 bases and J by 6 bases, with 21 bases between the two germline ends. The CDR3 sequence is CASSLEMRAGPEQYF. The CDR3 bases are TGTGCCAGCAGCCTGGAGATGAGGGCAGGGCCCGAGCAGTACTTC.

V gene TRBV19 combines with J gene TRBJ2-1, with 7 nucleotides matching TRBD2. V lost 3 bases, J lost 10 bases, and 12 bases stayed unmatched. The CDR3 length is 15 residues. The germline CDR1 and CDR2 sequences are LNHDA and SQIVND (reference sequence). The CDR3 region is CASSMPRTSTGEQFF. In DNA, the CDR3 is TGTGCCAGTAGTATGCCCCGGACTAGTACCGGGGAGCAGTTCTTC.

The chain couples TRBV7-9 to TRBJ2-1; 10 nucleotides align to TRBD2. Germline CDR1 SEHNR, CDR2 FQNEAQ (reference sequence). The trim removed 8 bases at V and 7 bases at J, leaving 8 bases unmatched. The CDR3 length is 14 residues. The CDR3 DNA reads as TGTGCCAGCGAGGAGCGGGAGGGTAGGAATGAGCAGTTCTTC. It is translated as CASEEREGRNEQFF.

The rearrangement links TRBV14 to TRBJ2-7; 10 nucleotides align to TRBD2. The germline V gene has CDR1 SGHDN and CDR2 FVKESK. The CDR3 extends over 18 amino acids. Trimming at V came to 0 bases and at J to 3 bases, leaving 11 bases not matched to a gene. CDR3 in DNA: TGTGCCAGCAGCCAAGACTCCTCTGTTGGACTAGCGGTCTACGAGCAGTACTTC. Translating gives CASSQDSSVGLAVYEQYF.

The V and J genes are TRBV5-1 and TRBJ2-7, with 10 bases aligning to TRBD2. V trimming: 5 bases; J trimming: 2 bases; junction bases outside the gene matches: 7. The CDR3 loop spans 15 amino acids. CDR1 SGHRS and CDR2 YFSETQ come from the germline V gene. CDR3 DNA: TGCGCCAGCAGAGAGGGACTAGCGCTAACCTACGAGCAGTACTTC. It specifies CASREGLALTYEQYF. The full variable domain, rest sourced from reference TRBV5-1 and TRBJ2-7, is KAGVTQTPRYLIKTRGQQVTLSCSPISGHRSVSWYQQTPGQGLQFLFEYFSETQRNKGNFPGRFSGRQFSNSRSEMNVSTLELGDSALYLCASREGLALTYEQYFGPGTRLTVT.

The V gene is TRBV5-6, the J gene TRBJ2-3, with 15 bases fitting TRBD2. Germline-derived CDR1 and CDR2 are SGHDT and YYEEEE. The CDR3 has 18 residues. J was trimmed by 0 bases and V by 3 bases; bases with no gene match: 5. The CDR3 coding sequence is TGTGCCAGCAGCTGGGGACTAGCGGGAGGCGGGAGCACAGATACGCAGTATTTT. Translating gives CASSWGLAGGGSTDTQYF.

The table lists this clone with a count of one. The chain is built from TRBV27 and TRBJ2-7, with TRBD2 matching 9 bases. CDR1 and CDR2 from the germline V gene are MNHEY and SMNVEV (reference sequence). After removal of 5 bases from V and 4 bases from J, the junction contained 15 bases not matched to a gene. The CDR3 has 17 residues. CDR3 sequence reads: CASSALGVAGEGYEQYF. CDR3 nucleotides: TGTGCCAGCAGTGCCCTCGGGGTAGCGGGAGAAGGGTACGAGCAGTACTTC.

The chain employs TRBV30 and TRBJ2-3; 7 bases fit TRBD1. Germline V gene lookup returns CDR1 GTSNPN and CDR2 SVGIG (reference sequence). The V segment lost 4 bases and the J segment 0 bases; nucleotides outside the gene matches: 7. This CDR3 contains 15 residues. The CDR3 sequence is CAWNPGGSSTDTQYF. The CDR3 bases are TGTGCCTGGAATCCAGGGGGATCTAGCACAGATACGCAGTATTTT.